Presented here are 17 T cell receptor beta chains from one specimen sequenced in a study of blood T cells in healthy people across ages. A second PCR, run for about 7 to 11 cycles, used a sample-barcoded 5' primer plus a J-beta primer mix. From the 5' RACE reads, TCRdb called clonotypes with MiXCR, one entry per CDR3 protein. The sample has fewer than 2,000,000 distinct CDR3 sequences; roughly 32% are singletons. Material for sequencing was blood. Receptor source: a woman aged 25 to 39 in good health.

This clonotype was picked up many times. V usage is TRBV20-1 and J usage is TRBJ2-1, with unresolved D. Trimming cost V 3 bases and J 8 bases, with 5 bases left between them. This CDR3 has 10 amino acids. Germline V gene sequence: CDR1 DFQATT, CDR2 SNEGSKA (reference sequence). The DNA for the CDR3 is TGCAGTGCTAGGATCTATGAGCAGTTCTTC. Residues: CSARIYEQFF.

This clonotype came up once. V is TRBV11-2 and J is TRBJ1-1; D is perhaps TRBD1 (5 bases). Trimming stripped 1 base from V and 4 bases from J, with 13 bases between. The CDR3 loop spans 15 amino acids. Germline V gives CDR1 SGHAT, CDR2 FQNNGV. The CDR3 region is CASSLGTFQGTEAFF. CDR3 bases: TGTGCCAGCAGCTTAGGTACATTCCAGGGCACTGAAGCTTTCTTT. Full variable domain (outside the CDR3, taken from reference TRBV11-2 and TRBJ1-1): EAGVAQSPRYKIIEKRQSVAFWCNPISGHATLYWYQQILGQGPKLLIQFQNNGVVDDSQLPKDRFSAERLKGVDSTLKIQPAKLEDSAVYLCASSLGTFQGTEAFFGQGTRLTVV.

This clonotype has just a few counts. The V and J genes are TRBV12-3 or TRBV12-4 and TRBJ1-2; tentatively, D is TRBD1 (5 bases). Trimming cost V 4 bases and J 13 bases, with 19 bases left between them. The CDR3 loop spans 13 amino acids. The CDR3 DNA is TGTGCCAGCAGTTCTATTAGGGACGGCCGCGCCACCTTC. It translates to CASSSIRDGRATF.

This clonotype turned up a few times. The V call is TRBV20-1, the J call TRBJ2-2; D unresolved. Trimming removed 7 bases from V and 2 bases from J, with 14 bases in between. CDR1 DFQATT and CDR2 SNEGSKA come from the germline V gene (reference sequence). The CDR3 has 14 amino acids. The DNA of the CDR3 is TGCAGTGGCCCGAGGACGTTTAACACCGGGGAGCTGTTTTTT. This encodes CSGPRTFNTGELFF.

This clonotype was observed a few times. The V call is TRBV20-1, the J call TRBJ2-3; D not resolved. Germline V gene lookup returns CDR1 DFQATT and CDR2 SNEGSKA (reference sequence). Deletions cut 3 bases from V and 8 bases from J, with 15 bases between. This CDR3 contains 13 residues. The CDR3 sequence is CSASEFFKGTQYF. The CDR3 region has the DNA TGCAGTGCTAGCGAATTCTTCAAGGGTACGCAGTATTTT.

This clonotype was counted only a few times. The V and J genes are TRBV3-1 and TRBJ1-2, with 8 bases matching TRBD1. Germline CDR1 and CDR2: LGHDT and YNNKEL (reference sequence). CDR3 size: 19 residues. Losses at the gene ends were 0 bases for V and 6 bases for J; bases not matched to a gene: 18. In DNA form, the CDR3 reads TGTGCCAGCAGCCAAGATTTGGAGTTGGGGCCAGGGGGCAGGAATGGCTACACCTTC. This translates into CASSQDLELGPGGRNGYTF.

This chain joins TRBV9 and TRBJ2-2; no clear D gene. V lost 4 bases to trimming and J lost 1 base, with 8 bases between them. Per the germline V gene, CDR1 is SGDLS and CDR2 is YYNGEE. The CDR3 extends over 14 amino acids. The CDR3 here is CASSNVGNTGELFF. As DNA, the CDR3 is TGTGCCAGCAGCAATGTGGGGAACACCGGGGAGCTGTTTTTT. The full variable domain, with the rest looked up from reference TRBV9 and TRBJ2-2, is DSGVTQTPKHLITATGQRVTLRCSPRSGDLSVYWYQQSLDQGLQFLIQYYNGEERAKGNILERFSAQQFPDLHSELNLSSLELGDSALYFCASSNVGNTGELFFGEGSRLTVL.

This clonotype has more than one count but fewer than ten. The chain recombines TRBV6-5 with TRBJ2-5; 12 bases line up with TRBD2. V was pared by 4 bases and J by 5 bases, with 8 bases of the junction left unmatched. The CDR3 is 16 amino acids. In germline, CDR1 is MNHEY, CDR2 SVGAGI. CDR3 sequence (DNA): TGTGCCAGCAGTTTCTCACTAGCGGGAGGCTATGAGACCCAGTACTTC. This translates into CASSFSLAGGYETQYF.

This clonotype was counted at least ten times. The chain joins TRBV5-6 to TRBJ2-7, with 8 bases identical to TRBD1. Germline V gives CDR1 SGHDT, CDR2 YYEEEE. After removal of 2 bases from V and 7 bases from J, the junction contained 8 bases not matched to a gene. CDR3 size: 14 residues. In DNA, the CDR3 is TGTGCCAGCAGCTTCGGCCAGGGGGCGCGAGAGCAGTACTTC. Its translation is CASSFGQGAREQYF.

This clonotype was detected a few times. A read error is possible here, since a much larger clone lies one base away. This chain joins TRBV3-1 and TRBJ2-3, with D possibly TRBD1 on 6 matching bases. Germline V gene data show CDR1 as LGHDT and CDR2 as YNNKEL (reference sequence). The V gene lost 2 bases and the J gene lost 4 bases, with 7 bases spanning the gap. The CDR3 is 13 residues long. The CDR3 region is CASSQYRADTQYF. Written as DNA, the CDR3 is TGTGCCAGCAGCCAATACAGGGCAGATACGCAGTATTTT.

This clonotype has more than one count but fewer than ten. Written as DNA, the CDR3 is TGTGCCAGCATTGGTCACCCCAATGAGCAGTTCTTC. Translated: CASIGHPNEQFF. The V gene is TRBV12-3 or TRBV12-4, the J gene TRBJ2-1; D uncertain. The CDR3 has 12 amino acids. V lost 7 bases to trimming and J lost 6 bases, with 10 bases between them.

The chain couples TRBV30 to TRBJ2-7, with D possibly being TRBD1 (6 bases). This CDR3 region has 13 residues. Between the trimmed V and J ends, which lost 0 bases and 9 bases, there was a span of 15 bases. The V gene's germline CDR1 is GTSNPN and CDR2 SVGIG (reference sequence). The CDR3 region is CAWSVDEVTGQYF. CDR3 nucleotide sequence: TGTGCCTGGAGTGTAGACGAAGTGACAGGGCAGTACTTC.

The J gene is TRBJ2-5, the V gene TRBV7-7, with 9 bases aligning to TRBD2. Unmatched junction bases numbered 8, after V lost 4 bases and J lost 5 bases. Germline values: CDR1 SSHAT, CDR2 FNYEAQ (reference sequence). This CDR3 spans 15 amino acids. CDR3 residues: CASSSAGGPHETQYF. The CDR3 region has the DNA TGTGCCAGCAGCTCCGCGGGGGGGCCGCATGAGACCCAGTACTTC.

This clonotype was counted at least ten times. The rearrangement joins TRBV29-1 to TRBJ2-5; 7 bases match TRBD2. The CDR3 runs 13 residues. Germline V CDR1 and CDR2: SQVTM, ANQGSEA. The ends lost 4 bases at V and 5 bases at J; junction bases unmatched: 7. In DNA form, the CDR3 reads TGCAGCGTTGCTCGGGGGGAGTGGGAGACCCAGTACTTC. Translating it yields CSVARGEWETQYF.

This clonotype showed up just a few times. The chain combines TRBV4-1 with TRBJ2-1; TRBD2 agrees at 7 bases. With V trimmed by 3 bases and J by 6 bases, 8 bases remained unmatched. Germline CDR1 reads MGHRA; CDR2 reads YSYEKL. This CDR3 has 15 amino acids. Here the CDR3 DNA reads TGCGCCAGCAGCCAGCCCGGGGTAGCGGGCAATGAGCAGTTCTTC. Translated: CASSQPGVAGNEQFF.

The J gene is TRBJ1-1, the V gene TRBV20-1; the match to TRBD1 covers 9 bases. The CDR3 is made up of 12 amino acids. Germline V CDR1 and CDR2: DFQATT, SNEGSKA (reference sequence). Trimming cost V 7 bases and J 6 bases; bases outside gene matches: 6. Here the CDR3 reads CSVTGGYAEAFF. The CDR3 nucleotides read TGCAGTGTTACAGGGGGCTACGCTGAAGCTTTCTTT.

The V call is TRBV20-1, the J call TRBJ1-4; D gene unclear. The CDR3 runs to 15 residues. Germline lookup yields CDR1 DFQATT and CDR2 SNEGSKA (reference sequence). V gave up 0 bases and J gave up 0 bases, with 8 bases separating them. CDR3 nucleotides: TGCAGTGCTAGAGATCGCCAGGCAACTAATGAAAAACTGTTTTTT. Residues: CSARDRQATNEKLFF.